This TCR beta chain was observed in a study of CD8 T cells in ankylosing spondylitis. Whole-study findings and limits: Relatively scarce in peripheral blood, disease-linked clones were CD8+. Reportedly, significant enrichment of disease-linked clones occurred in matched ankylosing spondylitis synovial fluid. Prior literature has documented some motif variants in synovial fluid and blood from reactive arthritis. A TCR beta motif of eight highly homologous variants appeared characteristic of ankylosing spondylitis blood.

This clonotype has at least ten counts. Antigen specificity is unknown. The authors made TCR beta libraries by quantitative 5'-RACE with molecular barcodes. Via MiXCR, TCRdb re-called the 5' RACE reads, giving one row per CDR3 protein. This sample yields roughly 490,000 distinct CDR3 sequences, of which roughly 5.2% are seen a single time; under 4.5% belongs to the top ten. CDR3 length equals 15 residues. Germline V gene data show CDR1 as MNHEY and CDR2 as SVGAGI. V lost 2 bases to trimming and J lost 4 bases; unmatched junction nucleotides: 8. The V call is TRBV6-5, the J call TRBJ2-7; TRBD1 agrees at 7 bases. The sample was blood, either unsorted or a sorted T cell fraction (not recorded which). This clonotype was obtained from a male donor with ankylosing spondylitis. The CDR3 bases are TGTGCCAGCAGTTACGATGCGACAGGGTTGTACGAGCAGTACTTC. It specifies CASSYDATGLYEQYF.